This entry is about one T cell receptor beta chain. What it recognizes is unknown. This specimen belongs to a study of cytomegalovirus exposure and HLA in healthy donors. Regarding the study as a whole: The study flagged roughly 160 TCR beta chains as cytomegalovirus-associated.

Primers: 60 Vbeta forward and 13 Jbeta reverse. Here immunoSEQ multiplex PCR was the method, and the copy in TCRdb shows in-frame clones only, minus some. The sample shows approximately 120,000 clones, roughly 81% of them seen only once. V shed 0 bases and J shed 4 bases, with 15 bases lying between them. Germline lookup yields CDR1 SGHRS and CDR2 YFSETQ. The CDR3 is 16 amino acids. The chain joins TRBV5-1 to TRBJ2-3; D remains ambiguous. The specimen sequenced was PBMCs. This sequence was found in a woman aged 25 to 39 in good health and CMV-seronegative. DNA of the CDR3: TGCGCCAGCAGCTTGGGAGACAACGTTTCGGCAGATACGCAGTATTTT. Translating it yields CASSLGDNVSADTQYF.